These T cell receptor beta chains were read from a single sample in a study of cytomegalovirus exposure and HLA in healthy donors. Profiling relied on immunoSEQ multiplex PCR, and the TCRdb table lists in-frame clones only, not all of them. The table has 130,000 or so clones, nearly 90% seen once. Source material: PBMCs. Receptors were obtained from a woman under 30 in good health and CMV-seropositive. Both conserved end residues are part of each CDR3. D genes are given only for firm matches.

J gene,D gene,V gene,CDR3 protein,CDR3 DNA
TRBJ2-7,.,TRBV28,CASSRLWPGVTNYEQYF,TGTGCCAGCAGTCGTTTATGGCCGGGGGTTACTAATTACGAGCAGTACTTC
TRBJ1-2,.,TRBV25-1,CASSPTGICGGYTF,TGTGCCAGCAGCCCAACAGGGATCTGCGGCGGCTACACCTTC
TRBJ1-5,TRBD1,TRBV5-1,CASSLTGQGYQPQHF,TGCGCCAGCAGCTTGACGGGACAGGGCTACCAGCCCCAGCATTTT
TRBJ1-6,.,TRBV19,CASGQSYNSPLHF,TGTGCCAGCGGACAGTCCTATAATTCACCCCTCCACTTT
TRBJ2-7,.,TRBV9,CASSGGLSYEQYF,TGTGCCAGCAGCGGGGGACTTAGCTACGAGCAGTACTTC
TRBJ2-1,TRBD2,TRBV20-1,CSALPGGEQFF,TGCAGTGCGCTCCCGGGGGGAGAGCAGTTCTTC
TRBJ2-1,.,TRBV4-2,CASSPRDGEVNEQFF,TGTGCCAGCAGCCCCCGGGACGGGGAGGTAAATGAGCAGTTCTTC
TRBJ1-5,.,TRBV27,CASSSGGRDYSNQPQHF,TGTGCCAGCAGTTCGGGAGGGAGGGATTATAGCAATCAGCCCCAGCATTTT
TRBJ2-7,TRBD1,TRBV6-6,CASRRTGDDEQYF,TGTGCCAGCAGACGGACAGGGGACGACGAGCAGTACTTC
TRBJ1-5,.,TRBV6-6,CASSYPGDPQHF,TGTGCCAGCAGTTACCCAGGGGACCCCCAGCATTTT
TRBJ2-3,.,TRBV4-2,CASGLQREGADTQYF,TGTGCCAGCGGCTTGCAGAGAGAAGGGGCAGATACGCAGTATTTT
TRBJ2-1,.,TRBV7-7,CASSLRTLSGVPMEFF,TGTGCTAGCAGCTTACGGACCCTTAGCGGAGTCCCGATGGAGTTCTTC
TRBJ2-7,.,TRBV28,CASSPHGVSNYEQYF,TGTGCCAGCAGTCCTCACGGGGTCTCAAATTATGAGCAGTACTTC
TRBJ2-7,TRBD1,TRBV29-1,CSVVGQGIEQYF,TGCAGCGTTGTGGGACAGGGTATCGAGCAGTACTTC
TRBJ1-1,.,TRBV19,CASSIDVPSNTEAFF,TGTGCCAGTAGTATAGACGTTCCCTCTAACACTGAAGCTTTCTTT
TRBJ2-1,.,TRBV6-1,CASSEAETGEQFF,TGTGCCAGCAGTGAAGCGGAGACGGGTGAGCAGTTCTTC
TRBJ2-1,TRBD1,TRBV6-1,CASSEAGQIFYNEQFF,TGTGCCAGCAGTGAAGCGGGACAGATTTTCTACAATGAGCAGTTCTTC
TRBJ1-2,TRBD1,TRBV28,CASSHDRVYGYTF,TGTGCCAGCAGTCACGACAGGGTCTATGGCTACACCTTC
TRBJ2-1,.,TRBV7-8,CASSQNRGTGGAYNEQFF,TGTGCCAGCAGCCAGAACCGGGGGACTGGAGGAGCCTACAATGAGCAGTTCTTC
TRBJ2-5,.,TRBV27,CASSADRFGAETQYF,TGTGCCAGCAGTGCCGACAGGTTTGGGGCGGAGACCCAGTACTTC
TRBJ1-3,.,TRBV28,CASSLTGSPDPGNTIYF,TGTGCCAGCAGTTTGACAGGTTCCCCCGATCCGGGAAACACCATATATTTT
TRBJ2-5,TRBD2,TRBV4-2,CASSPGLAGGKQETQYF,TGTGCCAGCAGCCCAGGACTAGCGGGGGGCAAACAAGAGACCCAGTACTTC
TRBJ2-1,TRBD2,TRBV9,CASSELAGGLYNEQFF,TGTGCCAGCAGCGAACTAGCGGGGGGGTTGTACAATGAGCAGTTCTTC
TRBJ1-1,.,TRBV5-1,CASSPGRGLGTEAFF,TGCGCCAGCAGCCCCGGCCGGGGTCTTGGTACTGAAGCTTTCTTT
TRBJ2-3,.,TRBV5-1,CASSWIGDRTDTQYF,TGCGCCAGCAGCTGGATCGGAGATCGCACAGATACGCAGTATTTT
TRBJ2-7,.,TRBV7-3,CASSSNPTSSEQYF,TGTGCCAGCAGCTCCAACCCCACCTCCAGCGAGCAGTACTTC
TRBJ1-6,.,TRBV9,CASSVGQGNSPLHF,TGTGCCAGCAGCGTAGGCCAGGGAAATTCACCCCTCCACTTT
TRBJ2-1,.,TRBV5-4,CASSRRIGPDNEQFF,TGTGCCAGCAGCCGGAGGATCGGTCCCGACAATGAGCAGTTCTTC
TRBJ2-7,.,TRBV6-5,CASSYSGRYYEQYF,TGTGCCAGCAGTTACTCGGGGCGGTACTACGAGCAGTACTTC
TRBJ1-1,.,TRBV7-2,CASSSLGGSAEAFF,TGTGCCAGCAGCTCGCTTGGGGGGAGTGCTGAAGCTTTCTTT
TRBJ2-3,TRBD1,TRBV11-3,CASSLEGGQGVDTQYF,TGTGCCAGCAGCTTAGAAGGGGGACAGGGGGTCGATACGCAGTATTTT
TRBJ2-3,TRBD1,TRBV5-1,CASSLDRGLSDTQYF,TGCGCCAGCAGCTTGGACAGGGGGCTTTCAGATACGCAGTATTTT
TRBJ1-2,TRBD1,TRBV6-6,CASSYGTGGGYGYTF,TGTGCCAGCAGTTACGGGACAGGGGGCGGCTATGGCTACACCTTC
TRBJ2-7,.,TRBV5-8,CASSLRGAGEEQYF,TGTGCCAGCAGCTTACGGGGAGCTGGGGAGGAGCAGTACTTC
TRBJ1-2,.,TRBV6-4,CASSDSTQGRSGYTF,TGTGCCAGCAGTGACTCTACACAGGGCCGGAGTGGCTACACCTTC